This paragraph covers one T cell receptor (beta chain) sequence. These data belong to a study of graft-versus-host responses after intestinal transplantation. Lymphocytes (intraepithelial and lamina propria) were released by processing the graft tissue. V lost 1 base and J 6 bases, leaving 3 bases between the germline ends. The length of the CDR3 is 12 residues. Germline V CDR1 and CDR2: SEHNR, FQNEAQ (reference sequence). Repertoires were generated with immunoSEQ multiplex PCR, while TCRdb's copy carries only in-frame clones and drops some. The sample has approximately 12,000 clones; approximately 76% are singletons.

This chain uses TRBV7-9 with TRBJ2-2; D remains unclear. The starting material was ileum tissue, obtained 23 days after intestinal transplant. The source is a human patient who received an intestinal transplant, so some T cells may come from the graft donor. In nucleotides, the CDR3 is TGTGCCAGCAGCTTAGGTGCCGGGGAGCTGTTTTTT. Residues: CASSLGAGELFF.